The following is a T cell receptor (beta chain) sequence with its context. The antigen is unknown. The CDR3 runs to 15 residues. Losses at the gene ends were 6 bases for V and 2 bases for J; bases not matched to a gene: 9. The germline V gene encodes CDR1 MNHNS and CDR2 SASEGT. These data originate in a study of cytomegalovirus exposure and HLA in healthy donors. Study-wide background: Unique TCR beta sequences numbering fewer than 130 million came from around 180 million T cells in an earlier analysis. Early release data held 80 million to 100 million unique TCRs from HLA-typed donors. Of all 400 or so donors who were genotyped, about 80% belonged to the Caucasian-associated ancestry cluster.

Findings of the study overall: A later analysis found common viral pathogens apparently linked to several of the most significant clusters.

The primer mix had 60 Vbeta and 13 Jbeta primers. Profiled with immunoSEQ multiplex PCR; TCRdb holds only in-frame clones, not every one. The sample holds about 110,000 clones, roughly 71% seen once. The V and J genes are TRBV6-1 and TRBJ1-1, with 7 bases lining up with TRBD1. The sequence was collected from a male donor in good health and CMV-seropositive. Sequenced material: PBMCs. The CDR3 DNA is TGTGCCAGCAGATCGACAGGGAACAGTAACACTGAAGCTTTCTTT. Its translation: CASRSTGNSNTEAFF.